This T cell receptor beta chain was documented in a study of blood T cell repertoires in COVID-19. Overall study context: Sources were T cells, B-cell-depleted T cells, or PBMCs; the material itself was cDNA or gDNA.

The CDR3 loop spans 13 amino acids. V lost 0 bases, J lost 6 bases, and 6 bases lay in between. Germline CDR1 SGHTA, CDR2 FQGNSA. This clone appeared a single time. Original processing methods: Reference gene primer amplification in the assay estimated nucleated cell counts. Sequenced by immunoSEQ multiplex PCR; TCRdb stores in-frame clones only, minus some. D and trimming were read from the DNA, whereas the V and J calls and clone size are those reported in that table. The table records some 230,000 clones, 70% to 90% of them present only once. The receptor was derived from a man in his thirties or forties who had recovered from COVID-19. Material for sequencing was peripheral blood. V gene TRBV7-2 combines with J gene TRBJ2-1; D not resolved. The CDR3 sequence is CASSLALSNEQFF. The CDR3 nucleotides are TGTGCCAGCAGCTTAGCCCTCAGCAATGAGCAGTTCTTC.